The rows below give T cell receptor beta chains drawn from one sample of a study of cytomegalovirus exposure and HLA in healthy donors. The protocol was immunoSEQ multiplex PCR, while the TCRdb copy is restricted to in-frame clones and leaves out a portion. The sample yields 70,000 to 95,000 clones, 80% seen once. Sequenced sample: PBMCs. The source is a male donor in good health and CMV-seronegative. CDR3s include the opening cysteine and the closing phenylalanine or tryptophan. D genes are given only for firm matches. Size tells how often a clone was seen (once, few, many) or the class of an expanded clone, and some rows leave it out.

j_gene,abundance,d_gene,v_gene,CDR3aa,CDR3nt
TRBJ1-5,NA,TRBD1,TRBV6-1,CASVLSGGIDQPQHF,TGTGCCAGCGTACTTTCAGGGGGGATTGATCAGCCCCAGCATTTT
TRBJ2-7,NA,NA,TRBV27,CASSLYVGGYEQYF,TGTGCCAGCAGCCTGTATGTGGGAGGCTACGAGCAGTACTTC
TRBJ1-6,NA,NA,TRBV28,CASLPQRGSPLHF,TGTGCCAGCCTACCCCAACGGGGATCACCCCTCCACTTT
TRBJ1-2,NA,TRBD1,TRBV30,CAWGGQGAVHGYTF,TGTGCCTGGGGCGGACAGGGGGCTGTACATGGCTACACCTTC
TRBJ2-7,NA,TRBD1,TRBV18,CASSQTAGTGGNEQYF,TGTGCCAGCTCACAGACTGCGGGGACAGGGGGCAACGAGCAGTACTTC
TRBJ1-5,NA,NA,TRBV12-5,CASGLFSGGNQPQHF,TGTGCTAGTGGTTTGTTTTCAGGGGGCAATCAGCCCCAGCATTTT
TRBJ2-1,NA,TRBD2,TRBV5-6,CASSPGLARHNEQFF,TGTGCCAGCAGCCCGGGACTAGCTCGACACAATGAGCAGTTCTTC
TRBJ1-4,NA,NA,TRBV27,CASSSLEGPTNEKLFF,TGTGCCAGCAGTTCATTGGAGGGTCCAACTAATGAAAAACTGTTTTTT
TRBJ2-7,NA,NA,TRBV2,CASTRDLSYEQYF,TGTGCCAGCACGCGGGATCTCTCCTACGAGCAGTACTTC
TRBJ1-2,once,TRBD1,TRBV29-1,CSVPDSTSGGYGYTF,TGCAGCGTCCCGGACAGTACTTCAGGGGGCTATGGCTACACCTTC
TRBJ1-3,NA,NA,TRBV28,CASSFHPKTYLSGNTIYF,TGTGCCAGCAGTTTCCACCCGAAAACCTACCTCTCTGGAAACACCATATATTTT
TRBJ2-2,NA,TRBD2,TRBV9,CASSVASGADTGELFF,TGTGCCAGCAGCGTAGCTAGCGGAGCAGACACCGGGGAGCTGTTTTTT
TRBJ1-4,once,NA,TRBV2,CASRSGTTNEKLFF,TGTGCCAGCAGGTCCGGGACAACTAATGAAAAACTGTTTTTT
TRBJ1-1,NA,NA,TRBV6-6,CASSPQATEAFF,TGTGCCAGCAGTCCCCAGGCCACTGAAGCTTTCTTT
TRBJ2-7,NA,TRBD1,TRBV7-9,CASSLTGGMNEQYF,TGTGCCAGCAGCTTAACAGGGGGCATGAACGAGCAGTACTTC
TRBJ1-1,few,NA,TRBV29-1,CSVEGGGLGMNTEAFF,TGCAGCGTTGAGGGCGGGGGGCTGGGTATGAACACTGAAGCTTTCTTT
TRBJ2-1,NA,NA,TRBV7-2,CASSLEGGREQFF,TGTGCCAGCAGCTTGGAAGGCGGGCGAGAGCAGTTCTTC
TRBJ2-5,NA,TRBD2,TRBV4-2,CASSYGLAGGNQETQYF,TGTGCCAGCAGTTATGGACTAGCGGGGGGGAACCAAGAGACCCAGTACTTC
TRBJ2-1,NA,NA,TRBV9,CASSVDQGGEQFF,TGTGCCAGCAGCGTAGATCAGGGAGGTGAGCAGTTCTTC
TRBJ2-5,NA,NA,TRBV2,CASKIQARRETQYF,TGTGCCAGCAAAATACAGGCCCGGAGAGAGACCCAGTACTTC
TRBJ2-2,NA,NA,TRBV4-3,CASSQDYSGELFF,TGCGCCAGCAGCCAAGACTACTCCGGGGAGCTGTTTTTT
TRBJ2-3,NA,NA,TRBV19,CASSIGRGSTDTQYF,TGTGCCAGTAGTATAGGGAGAGGAAGCACAGATACGCAGTATTTT
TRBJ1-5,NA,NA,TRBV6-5,CASSLTTGQPQHF,TGTGCCAGCAGTCTCACAACGGGTCAGCCCCAGCATTTT
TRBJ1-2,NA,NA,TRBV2,CASSIQGSTNYGYTF,TGTGCCAGCAGCATACAGGGTTCTACTAACTATGGCTACACCTTC
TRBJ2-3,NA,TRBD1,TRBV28,CASSSVRGRSGNSTDTQYF,TGTGCCAGCAGTTCAGTCAGGGGGCGTTCGGGCAATAGCACAGATACGCAGTATTTT
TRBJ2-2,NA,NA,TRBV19,CASSTSTANTGELFF,TGTGCCAGTAGTACCTCCACAGCGAACACCGGGGAGCTGTTTTTT
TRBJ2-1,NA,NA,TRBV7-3,CASSSTPNEQFF,TGTGCCAGCAGCTCGACACCCAATGAGCAGTTCTTC
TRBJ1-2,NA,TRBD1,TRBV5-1,CASSLDRDNYGYPF,TGCGCCAGCAGCCTAGACAGGGATAACTATGGCTACCCCTTC
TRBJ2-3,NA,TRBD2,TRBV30,CAWRIGRGTDTQYF,TGTGCCTGGAGGATCGGGAGGGGGACAGATACGCAGTATTTT
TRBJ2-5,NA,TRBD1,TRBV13,CASSLDRGGETQYF,TGTGCCAGCAGCTTGGACAGGGGAGGAGAGACCCAGTACTTC
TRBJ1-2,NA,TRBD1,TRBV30,CAWSTGTAYGYTF,TGTGCCTGGAGTACCGGGACAGCCTATGGCTACACCTTC
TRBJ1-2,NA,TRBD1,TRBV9,CASSVRGGGGYTF,TGTGCCAGCAGCGTGAGAGGGGGCGGGGGCTACACCTTC
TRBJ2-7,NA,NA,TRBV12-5,CASAPDSSYEQYF,TGTGCTAGTGCGCCGGACAGCTCCTACGAGCAGTACTTC
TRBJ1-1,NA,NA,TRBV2,CARQATEMIEAFF,TGTGCCAGACAGGCTACAGAGATGATTGAAGCTTTCTTT
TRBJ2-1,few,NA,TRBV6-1,CASSEGGGYNEQFF,TGTGCCAGCAGTGAAGGTGGCGGGTACAATGAGCAGTTCTTC
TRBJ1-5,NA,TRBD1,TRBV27,CASSVRQGLGDNQPQHF,TGTGCCAGCAGTGTCAGACAGGGTTTGGGGGACAATCAGCCCCAGCATTTT
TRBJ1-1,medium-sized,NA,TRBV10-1,CASSAGPQHGNTEAFF,TGCGCCAGCAGCGCGGGGCCCCAGCATGGGAACACTGAAGCTTTCTTT
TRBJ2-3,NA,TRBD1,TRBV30,CAGTGSTDTQYF,TGTGCTGGGACAGGAAGCACAGATACGCAGTATTTT
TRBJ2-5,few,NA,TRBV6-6,CASSGLRNQETQYF,TGTGCCAGCAGTGGGCTAAGAAACCAAGAGACCCAGTACTTC
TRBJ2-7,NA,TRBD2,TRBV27,CASVSSTAGGLSEQYF,TGTGCCAGTGTTTCTTCCACGGCGGGAGGATTAAGCGAGCAGTACTTC
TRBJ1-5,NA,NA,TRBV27,CASSPGGRAQPQHF,TGTGCCAGCAGTCCTGGTGGCAGGGCCCAGCCCCAGCATTTT
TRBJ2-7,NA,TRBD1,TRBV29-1,CSVAGTGMGYEQYF,TGCAGCGTCGCGGGGACAGGGATGGGGTACGAGCAGTACTTC
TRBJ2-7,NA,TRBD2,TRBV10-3,CAIGKGLAVYEQYF,TGTGCCATCGGGAAAGGACTAGCGGTCTACGAGCAGTACTTC
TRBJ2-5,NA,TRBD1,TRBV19,CASDTGQGKETQYF,TGTGCCAGCGACACGGGACAGGGAAAAGAGACCCAGTACTTC
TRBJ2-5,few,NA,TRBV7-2,CASSLAGQIGETQYF,TGTGCCAGCAGCCTAGCTGGACAGATTGGAGAGACCCAGTACTTC
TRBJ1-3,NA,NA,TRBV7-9,CASSRTGSGNTIYF,TGTGCCAGCAGCCGAACAGGGTCTGGAAACACCATATATTTT
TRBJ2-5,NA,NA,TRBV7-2,CASSLFGGNQETQYF,TGTGCCAGCAGCTTATTTGGTGGCAACCAAGAGACCCAGTACTTC
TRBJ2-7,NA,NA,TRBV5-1,CASSLDGSYEQYF,TGCGCCAGCAGCTTGGATGGCAGCTACGAGCAGTACTTC
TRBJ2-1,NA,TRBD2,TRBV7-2,CASSLAGLTGGPFRNEQFF,TGTGCCAGCAGCTTAGCGGGTTTAACGGGGGGGCCCTTTCGCAATGAGCAGTTCTTC
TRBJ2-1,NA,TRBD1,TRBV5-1,CASSLHRLPKGQGARNEQFF,TGCGCCAGCAGCTTGCACCGTTTGCCGAAGGGACAGGGGGCGAGAAATGAGCAGTTCTTC
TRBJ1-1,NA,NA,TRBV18,CASSPVQVNEAFF,TGTGCCAGCTCACCCGTACAGGTTAATGAAGCTTTCTTT
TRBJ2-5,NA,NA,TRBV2,CASSEDLRGGREYF,TGTGCCAGCAGTGAAGATCTAAGGGGCGGCCGGGAGTACTTC
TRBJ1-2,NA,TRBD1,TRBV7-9,CASSLEGASNYGYTF,TGTGCCAGCAGCTTAGAGGGGGCCTCTAACTATGGCTACACCTTC
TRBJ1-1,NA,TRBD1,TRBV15,CATGTGQNTEAFF,TGTGCCACCGGGACAGGGCAGAACACTGAAGCTTTCTTT
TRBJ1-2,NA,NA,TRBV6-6,CASSPNEDWGYPF,TGTGCCAGCAGCCCCAATGAAGATTGGGGCTACCCCTTC
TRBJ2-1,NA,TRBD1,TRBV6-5,CASIRQGYNEQFF,TGTGCCAGCATCAGACAGGGATACAATGAGCAGTTCTTC
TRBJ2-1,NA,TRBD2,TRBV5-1,CASSLGGLAGDNEQFF,TGCGCCAGCAGCTTAGGCGGACTAGCGGGAGACAATGAGCAGTTCTTC
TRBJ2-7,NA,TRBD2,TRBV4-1,CASSPGLAFSYEQYF,TGCGCCAGCAGCCCGGGACTAGCATTCTCCTACGAGCAGTACTTC